These 4 T cell receptor beta chains share one sample of origin, sequenced in a study of OX40 agonist ivuxolimab in advanced cancers. Sequenced by immunoSEQ multiplex PCR; TCRdb stores in-frame clones only, minus some. The sample lists some 65,000 clones; 70% to 80% were seen once. Sequenced here: CD4+ or CD8+ T cells sorted from blood, sampled in a trial of the OX40 agonist ivuxolimab. The origin of the receptors is an adult with an advanced solid tumor such as melanoma, head and neck, liver or kidney cancer.

The rearrangement links TRBV29-1 to TRBJ2-1, with D hard to call. This CDR3 contains 13 residues. V lost 5 bases and J lost 2, with 10 bases in between. The V gene's germline CDR1 is SQVTM and CDR2 ANQGSEA. For the CDR3, the DNA is TGCAGCGTTCACGTGGGCGCCTACAATGAGCAGTTCTTC. It specifies CSVHVGAYNEQFF.

The genes are TRBV9 and TRBJ2-7; D is undetermined. Trimming pared 4 bases from V and 3 bases from J, leaving 17 bases between. The V gene's germline CDR1 is SGDLS and CDR2 YYNGEE. The CDR3 covers 15 residues. CDR3 sequence reads: CASSSHVAMIYEQYF. The CDR3 DNA follows: TGTGCCAGCAGCTCTCACGTGGCGATGATCTACGAGCAGTACTTC.

V gene TRBV7-9 combines with J gene TRBJ1-1; possibly TRBD1 for D (6 bases). V lost 2 bases and J lost 7, with 8 bases in between. The CDR3 runs to 12 residues. CDR1 is SEHNR, CDR2 FQNEAQ, per germline (reference sequence). Written as DNA, the CDR3 is TGTGCCAGCAGCTTACAGGGGAGTGAAGCTTTCTTT. Residues: CASSLQGSEAFF.

The chain links TRBV7-8 to TRBJ2-3; tentative D call: TRBD1 (5 bases). The V end lost 0 bases, the J end lost 6 bases, and 7 bases lay between the germline ends. Germline V gene data show CDR1 as SGHVS and CDR2 as FQNEAQ. CDR3 length: 13 residues. In DNA form, the CDR3 reads TGTGCCAGCAGCTTAGCGGGGCCCGATACGCAGTATTTT. It specifies CASSLAGPDTQYF.